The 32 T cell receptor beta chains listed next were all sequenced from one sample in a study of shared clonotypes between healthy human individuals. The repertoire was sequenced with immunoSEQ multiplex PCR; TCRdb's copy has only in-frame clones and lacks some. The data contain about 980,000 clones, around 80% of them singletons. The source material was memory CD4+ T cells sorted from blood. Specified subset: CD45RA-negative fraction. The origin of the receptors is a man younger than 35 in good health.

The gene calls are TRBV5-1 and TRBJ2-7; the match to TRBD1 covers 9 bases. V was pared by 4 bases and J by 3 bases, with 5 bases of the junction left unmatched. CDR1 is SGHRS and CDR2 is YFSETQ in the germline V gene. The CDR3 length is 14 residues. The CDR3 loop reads CASSGTGGLYEQYF. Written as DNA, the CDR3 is TGCGCCAGCAGCGGAACAGGGGGCCTCTACGAGCAGTACTTC.

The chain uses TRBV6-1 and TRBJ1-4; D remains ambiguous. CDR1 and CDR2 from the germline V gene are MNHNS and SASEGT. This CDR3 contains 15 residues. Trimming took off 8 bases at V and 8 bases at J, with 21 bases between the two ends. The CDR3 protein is CASLRTAAAIEKLFF. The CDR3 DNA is TGTGCCAGCTTACGGACGGCCGCAGCCATCGAAAAACTGTTTTTT.

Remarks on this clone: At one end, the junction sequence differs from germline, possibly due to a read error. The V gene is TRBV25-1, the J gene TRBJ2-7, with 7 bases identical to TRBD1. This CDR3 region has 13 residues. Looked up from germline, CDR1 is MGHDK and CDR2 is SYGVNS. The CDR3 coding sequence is TGTGCCAGCAGTGCCAGACTAACCCGGACAGGTTCCTTC. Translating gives CASSARLTRTGSF.

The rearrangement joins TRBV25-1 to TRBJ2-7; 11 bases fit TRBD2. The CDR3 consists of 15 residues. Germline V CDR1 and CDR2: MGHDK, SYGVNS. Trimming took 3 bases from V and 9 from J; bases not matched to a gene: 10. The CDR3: CASSEHGTSGMGQYF. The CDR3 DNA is TGTGCCAGCAGTGAGCACGGGACTAGCGGTATGGGGCAGTACTTC.

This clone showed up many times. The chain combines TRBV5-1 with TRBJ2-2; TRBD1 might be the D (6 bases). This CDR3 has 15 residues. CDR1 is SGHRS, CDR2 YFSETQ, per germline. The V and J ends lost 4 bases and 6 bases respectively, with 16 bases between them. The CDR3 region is CASSTGDTGPGELFF. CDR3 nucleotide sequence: TGCGCCAGCAGCACAGGCGACACAGGGCCCGGGGAGCTGTTTTTT.

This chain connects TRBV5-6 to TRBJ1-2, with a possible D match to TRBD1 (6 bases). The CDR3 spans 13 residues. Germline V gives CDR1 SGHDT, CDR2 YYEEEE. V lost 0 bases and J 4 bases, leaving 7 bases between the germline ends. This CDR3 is CASSLEGVYGYTF. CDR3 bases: TGTGCCAGCAGCTTGGAGGGGGTCTATGGCTACACCTTC.

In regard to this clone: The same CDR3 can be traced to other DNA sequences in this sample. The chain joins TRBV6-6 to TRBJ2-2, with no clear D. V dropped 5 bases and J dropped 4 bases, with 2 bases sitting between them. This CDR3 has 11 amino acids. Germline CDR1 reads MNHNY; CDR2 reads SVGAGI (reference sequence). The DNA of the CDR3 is TGTGCCAGCAGTCGCACCGGGGAGCTGTTTTTT. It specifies CASSRTGELFF.

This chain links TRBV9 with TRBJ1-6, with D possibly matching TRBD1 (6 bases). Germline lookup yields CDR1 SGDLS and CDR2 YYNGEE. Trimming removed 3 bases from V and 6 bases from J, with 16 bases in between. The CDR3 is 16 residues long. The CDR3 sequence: CASSARAGEGNSPLHF. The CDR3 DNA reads TGTGCCAGCAGCGCGAGGGCAGGGGAGGGTAATTCACCCCTCCACTTT.

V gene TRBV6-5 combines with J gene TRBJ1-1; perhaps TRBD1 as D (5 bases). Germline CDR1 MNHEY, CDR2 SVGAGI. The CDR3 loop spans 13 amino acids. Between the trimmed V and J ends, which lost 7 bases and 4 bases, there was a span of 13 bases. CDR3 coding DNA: TGTGCCAGCACCCCCCGGGGGAGCACTGAAGCTTTCTTT. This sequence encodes CASTPRGSTEAFF.

CDR3 protein: CASSSSGTGFSTGELFF. The CDR3 nucleotides are TGTGCCAGCAGCTCCTCCGGGACAGGGTTCTCCACCGGGGAGCTGTTTTTT. This sequence joins TRBV7-3 and TRBJ2-2; 9 nucleotides match TRBD1. Germline CDR1 and CDR2: SGHTA and FQGTGA. The CDR3 is 17 amino acids. J lost 4 bases, V lost 4 bases, and 10 bases had no gene match.

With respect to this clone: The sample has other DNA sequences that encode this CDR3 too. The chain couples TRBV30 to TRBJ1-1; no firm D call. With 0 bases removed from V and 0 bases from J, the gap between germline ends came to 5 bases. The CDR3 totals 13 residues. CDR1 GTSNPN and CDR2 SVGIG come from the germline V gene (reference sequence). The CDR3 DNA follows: TGTGCCTGGAGTGTTCAGTTGAACACTGAAGCTTTCTTT. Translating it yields CAWSVQLNTEAFF.

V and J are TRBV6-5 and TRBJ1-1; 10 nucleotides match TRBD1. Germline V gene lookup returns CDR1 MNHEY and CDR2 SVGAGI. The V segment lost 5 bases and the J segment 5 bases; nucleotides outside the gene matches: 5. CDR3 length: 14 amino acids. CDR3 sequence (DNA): TGTGCCAGCAGTGTGGACAGGGGGAGGACTGAAGCTTTCTTT. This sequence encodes CASSVDRGRTEAFF.

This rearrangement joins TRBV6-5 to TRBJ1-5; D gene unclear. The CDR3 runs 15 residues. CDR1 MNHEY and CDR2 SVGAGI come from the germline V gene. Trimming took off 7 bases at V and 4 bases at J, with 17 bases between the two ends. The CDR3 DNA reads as TGTGCCAGCACCGCGGCGCTCTCTCAGAATCAGCCCCAGCATTTT. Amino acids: CASTAALSQNQPQHF.

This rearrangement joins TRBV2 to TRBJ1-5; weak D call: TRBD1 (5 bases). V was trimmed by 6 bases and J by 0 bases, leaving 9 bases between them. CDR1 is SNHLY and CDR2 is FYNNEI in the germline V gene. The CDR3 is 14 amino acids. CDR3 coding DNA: TGTGCCAGCAGCGGGACGGCTAGCAATCAGCCCCAGCATTTT. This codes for CASSGTASNQPQHF.

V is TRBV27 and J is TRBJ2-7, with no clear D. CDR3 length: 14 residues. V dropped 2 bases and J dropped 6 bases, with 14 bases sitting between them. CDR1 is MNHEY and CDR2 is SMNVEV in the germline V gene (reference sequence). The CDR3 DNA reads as TGTGCCAGCAGTTTAACGCAGATAAAGAGCGAGCAGTACTTC. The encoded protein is CASSLTQIKSEQYF.

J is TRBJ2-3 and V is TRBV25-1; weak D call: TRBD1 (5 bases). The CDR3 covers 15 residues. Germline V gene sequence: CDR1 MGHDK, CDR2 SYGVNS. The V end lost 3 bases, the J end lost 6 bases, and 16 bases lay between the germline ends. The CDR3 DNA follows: TGTGCCAGCAGTGAGATGCAGGGTAGTGGGGATACGCAGTATTTT. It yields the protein CASSEMQGSGDTQYF.

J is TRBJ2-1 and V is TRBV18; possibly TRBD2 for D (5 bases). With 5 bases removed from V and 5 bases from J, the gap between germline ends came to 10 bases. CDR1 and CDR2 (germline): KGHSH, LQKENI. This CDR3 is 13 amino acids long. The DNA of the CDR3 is TGTGCCAGCTCAAATGGGGAGCACAATGAGCAGTTCTTC. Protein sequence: CASSNGEHNEQFF.

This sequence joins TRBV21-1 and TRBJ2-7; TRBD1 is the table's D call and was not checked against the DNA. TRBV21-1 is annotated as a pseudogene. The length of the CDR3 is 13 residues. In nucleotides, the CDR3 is TGTGCCAGCAGCACAGGTCTGGCCTACGAGCAGTACTTC. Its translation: CASSTGLAYEQYF.

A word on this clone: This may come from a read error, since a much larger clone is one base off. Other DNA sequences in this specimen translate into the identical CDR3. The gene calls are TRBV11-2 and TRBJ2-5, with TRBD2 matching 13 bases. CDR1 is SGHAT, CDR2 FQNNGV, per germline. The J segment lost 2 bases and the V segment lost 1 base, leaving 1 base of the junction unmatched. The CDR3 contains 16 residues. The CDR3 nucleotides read TGTGCCAGCAGCTTAGGACTAGCGGGGGGTCAAGAGACCCAGTACTTC. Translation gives CASSLGLAGGQETQYF.

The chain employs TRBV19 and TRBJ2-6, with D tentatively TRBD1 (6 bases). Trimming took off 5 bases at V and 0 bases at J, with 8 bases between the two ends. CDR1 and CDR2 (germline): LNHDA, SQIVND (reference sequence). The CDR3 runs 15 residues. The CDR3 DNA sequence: TGTGCCAGTAGTGACAGGAGCTCTGGGGCCAACGTCCTGACTTTC. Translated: CASSDRSSGANVLTF.

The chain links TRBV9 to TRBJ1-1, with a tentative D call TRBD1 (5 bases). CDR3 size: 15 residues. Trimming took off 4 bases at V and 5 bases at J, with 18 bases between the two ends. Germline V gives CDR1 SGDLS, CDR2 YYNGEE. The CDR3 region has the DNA TGTGCCAGCAGCACAGCTCCGGGGGTGGGAACTGAAGCTTTCTTT. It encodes CASSTAPGVGTEAFF.

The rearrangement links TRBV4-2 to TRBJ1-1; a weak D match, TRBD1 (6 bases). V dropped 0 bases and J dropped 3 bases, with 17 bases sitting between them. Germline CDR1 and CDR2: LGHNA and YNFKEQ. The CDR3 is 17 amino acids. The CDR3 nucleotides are TGTGCCAGCAGCCAAGATAGGGGGGAGAGGAGGCACACTGAAGCTTTCTTT. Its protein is CASSQDRGERRHTEAFF.

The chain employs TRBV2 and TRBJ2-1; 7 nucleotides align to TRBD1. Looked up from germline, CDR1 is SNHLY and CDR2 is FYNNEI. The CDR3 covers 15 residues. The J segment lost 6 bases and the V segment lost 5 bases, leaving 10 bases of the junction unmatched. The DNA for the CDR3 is TGTGCCAGCAGTTTAGGACAGGCCCCCGGCAATGAGCAGTTCTTC. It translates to CASSLGQAPGNEQFF. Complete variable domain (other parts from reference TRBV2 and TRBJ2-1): EPEVTQTPSHQVTQMGQEVILRCVPISNHLYFYWYRQILGQKVEFLVSFYNNEISEKSEIFDDQFSVERPDGSNFTLKIRSTKLEDSAMYFCASSLGQAPGNEQFFGPGTRLTVL.

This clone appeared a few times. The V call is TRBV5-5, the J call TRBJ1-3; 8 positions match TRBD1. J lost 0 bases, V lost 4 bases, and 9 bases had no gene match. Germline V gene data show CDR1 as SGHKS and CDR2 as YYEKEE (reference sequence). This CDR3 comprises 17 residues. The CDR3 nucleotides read TGTGCCAGCAGCAGAATCGGACAGGGAACCTCTGGAAACACCATATATTTT. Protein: CASSRIGQGTSGNTIYF.

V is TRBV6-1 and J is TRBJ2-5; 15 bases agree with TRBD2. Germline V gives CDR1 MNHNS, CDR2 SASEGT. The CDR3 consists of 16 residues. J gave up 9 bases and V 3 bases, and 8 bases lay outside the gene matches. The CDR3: CASSDGLAGGPGPQYF. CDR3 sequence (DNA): TGTGCCAGCAGTGATGGACTAGCGGGGGGGCCTGGGCCCCAGTACTTC.

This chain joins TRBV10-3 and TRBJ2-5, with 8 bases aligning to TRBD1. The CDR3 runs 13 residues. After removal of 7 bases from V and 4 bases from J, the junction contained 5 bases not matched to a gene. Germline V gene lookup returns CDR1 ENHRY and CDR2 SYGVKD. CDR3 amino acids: CAINHDRGETQYF. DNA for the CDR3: TGTGCCATCAACCACGACAGGGGAGAGACCCAGTACTTC.

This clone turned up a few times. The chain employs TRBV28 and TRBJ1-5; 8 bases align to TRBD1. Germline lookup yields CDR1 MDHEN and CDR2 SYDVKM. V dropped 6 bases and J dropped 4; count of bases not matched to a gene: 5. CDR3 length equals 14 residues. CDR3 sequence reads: CASRGDRRNQPQHF. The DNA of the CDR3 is TGTGCCAGCAGGGGGGACAGGCGAAATCAGCCCCAGCATTTT.

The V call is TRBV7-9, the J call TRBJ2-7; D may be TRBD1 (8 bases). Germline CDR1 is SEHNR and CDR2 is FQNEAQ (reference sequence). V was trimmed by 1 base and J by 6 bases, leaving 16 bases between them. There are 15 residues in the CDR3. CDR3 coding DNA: TGTGCCAGCAGCTTAGGGGCACAGGGGGAGGGCGAGCAGTACTTC. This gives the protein CASSLGAQGEGEQYF.

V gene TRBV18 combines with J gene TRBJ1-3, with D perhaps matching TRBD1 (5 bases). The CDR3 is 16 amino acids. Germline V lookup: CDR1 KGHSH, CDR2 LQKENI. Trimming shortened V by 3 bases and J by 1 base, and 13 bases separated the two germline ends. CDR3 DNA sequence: TGTGCCAGCTCACCCTGGGACGGCCGTTCTGGAAACACCATATATTTT. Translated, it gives CASSPWDGRSGNTIYF. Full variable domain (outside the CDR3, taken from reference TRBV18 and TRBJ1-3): NAGVMQNPRHLVRRRGQEARLRCSPMKGHSHVYWYRQLPEEGLKFMVYLQKENIIDESGMPKERFSAEFPKEGPSILRIQQVVRGDSAAYFCASSPWDGRSGNTIYFGEGSWLTVV.

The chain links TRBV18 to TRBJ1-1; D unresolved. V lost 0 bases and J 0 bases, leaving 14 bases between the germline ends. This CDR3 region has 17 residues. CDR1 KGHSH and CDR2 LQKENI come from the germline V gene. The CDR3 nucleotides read TGTGCCAGCTCACCACCGACGGGGAGGGAGTTGAACACTGAAGCTTTCTTT. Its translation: CASSPPTGRELNTEAFF.

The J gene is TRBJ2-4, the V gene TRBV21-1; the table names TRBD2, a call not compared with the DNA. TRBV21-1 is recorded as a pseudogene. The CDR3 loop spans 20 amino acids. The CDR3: CASSKKWRGQPTRTKNIQYF. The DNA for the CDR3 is TGTGCCAGCAGCAAAAAGTGGCGGGGCCAACCCACCAGGACCAAAAACATTCAGTACTTC.

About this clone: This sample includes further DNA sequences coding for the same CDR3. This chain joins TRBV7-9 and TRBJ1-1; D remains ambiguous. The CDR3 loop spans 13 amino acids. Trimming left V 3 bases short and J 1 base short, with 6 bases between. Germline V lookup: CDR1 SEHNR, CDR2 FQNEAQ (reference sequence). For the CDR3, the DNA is TGTGCCAGCAGCTTCGGGAAGAACACTGAAGCTTTCTTT. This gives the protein CASSFGKNTEAFF.